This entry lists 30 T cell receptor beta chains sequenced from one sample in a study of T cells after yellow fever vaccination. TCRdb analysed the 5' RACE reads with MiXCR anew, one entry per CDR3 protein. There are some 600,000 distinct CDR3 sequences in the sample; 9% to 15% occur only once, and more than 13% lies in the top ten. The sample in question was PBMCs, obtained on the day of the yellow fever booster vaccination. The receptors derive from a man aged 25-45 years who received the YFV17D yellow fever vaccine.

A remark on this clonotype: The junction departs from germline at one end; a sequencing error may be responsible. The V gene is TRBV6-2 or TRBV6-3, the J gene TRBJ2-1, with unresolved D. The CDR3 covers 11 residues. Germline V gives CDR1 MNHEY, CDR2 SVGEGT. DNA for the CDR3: TGTGCCAGCAGTTATCATAAAAATCACCTCTTC. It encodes CASSYHKNHLF.

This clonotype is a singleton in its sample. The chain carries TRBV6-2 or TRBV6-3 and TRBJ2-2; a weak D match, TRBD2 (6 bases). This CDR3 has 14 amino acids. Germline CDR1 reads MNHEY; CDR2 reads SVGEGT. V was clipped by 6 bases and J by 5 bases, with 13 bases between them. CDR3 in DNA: TGTGCCAGCAGAAGGAGGGCGATAACCGGGGAGCTGTTTTTT. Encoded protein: CASRRRAITGELFF.

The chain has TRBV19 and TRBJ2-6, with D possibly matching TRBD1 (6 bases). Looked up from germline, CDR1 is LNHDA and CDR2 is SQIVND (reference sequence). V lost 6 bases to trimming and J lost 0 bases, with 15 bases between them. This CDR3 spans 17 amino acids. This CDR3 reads CASSGTGPFSGANVLTF. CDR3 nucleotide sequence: TGTGCCAGTAGCGGAACAGGGCCCTTCTCTGGGGCCAACGTCCTGACTTTC.

CDR3 sequence (DNA): TGCAGCGTCGGCGGGGGGGCCACCTACAATGAGCAGTTCTTC. It yields the protein CSVGGGATYNEQFF. The chain has TRBV29-1 and TRBJ2-1, with 9 bases fitting TRBD2. This CDR3 contains 14 residues. V shed 6 bases, J shed 2 bases, and the junction held 5 bases outside the gene matches. Germline V gives CDR1 SQVTM, CDR2 ANQGSEA.

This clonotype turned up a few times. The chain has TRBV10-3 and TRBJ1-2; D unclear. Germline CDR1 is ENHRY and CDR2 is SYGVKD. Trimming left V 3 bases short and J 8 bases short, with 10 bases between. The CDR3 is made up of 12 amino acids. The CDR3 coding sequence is TGTGCCATCAGTGACAACCTGGAGGGCTACACCTTC. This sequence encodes CAISDNLEGYTF.

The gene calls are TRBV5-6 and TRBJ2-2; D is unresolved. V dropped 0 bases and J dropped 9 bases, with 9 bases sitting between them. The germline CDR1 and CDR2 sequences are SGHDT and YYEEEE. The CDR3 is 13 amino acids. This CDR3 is CASSLGFLRELFF. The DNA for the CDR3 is TGTGCCAGCAGCTTGGGGTTTTTGAGGGAGCTGTTTTTT. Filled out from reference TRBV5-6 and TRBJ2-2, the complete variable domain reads DAGVTQSPTHLIKTRGQQVTLRCSPKSGHDTVSWYQQALGQGPQFIFQYYEEEERQRGNFPDRFSGHQFPNYSSELNVNALLLGDSALYLCASSLGFLRELFFGEGSRLTVL.

CDR3 DNA sequence: TGTGCCACCAGCAGACTACAACAGGGGGACTATGGCTACACCTTC. Amino acids: CATSRLQQGDYGYTF. The chain combines TRBV15 with TRBJ1-2, with TRBD1 matching over 8 bases. This CDR3 contains 15 residues. CDR1 is LNHNV, CDR2 YYDKDF, per germline (reference sequence). The junction had 5 bases not matched to a gene; V was cut back by 2 bases and J by 3 bases.

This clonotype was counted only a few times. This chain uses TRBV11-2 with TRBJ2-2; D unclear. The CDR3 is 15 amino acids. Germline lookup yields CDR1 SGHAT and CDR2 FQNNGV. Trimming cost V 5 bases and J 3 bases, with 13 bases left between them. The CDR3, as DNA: TGTGCCAGCAGCCCCGGGCGGAGCGACACCGGGGAGCTGTTTTTT. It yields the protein CASSPGRSDTGELFF.

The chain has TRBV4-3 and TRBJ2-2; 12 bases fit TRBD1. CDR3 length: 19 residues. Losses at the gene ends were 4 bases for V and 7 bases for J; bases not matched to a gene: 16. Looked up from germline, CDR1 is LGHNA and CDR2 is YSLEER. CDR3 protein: CASSPGTGGFKGDVGELFF. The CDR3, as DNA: TGCGCCAGCAGCCCCGGGACAGGGGGCTTCAAGGGGGATGTCGGGGAGCTGTTTTTT.

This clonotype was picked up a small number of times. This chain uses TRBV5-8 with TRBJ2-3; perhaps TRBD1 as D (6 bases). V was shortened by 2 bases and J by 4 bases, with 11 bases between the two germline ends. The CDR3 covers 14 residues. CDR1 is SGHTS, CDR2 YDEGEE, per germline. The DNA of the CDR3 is TGTGCCAGCAGCTTTGTAGGGACATCAGATACGCAGTATTTT. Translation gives CASSFVGTSDTQYF.

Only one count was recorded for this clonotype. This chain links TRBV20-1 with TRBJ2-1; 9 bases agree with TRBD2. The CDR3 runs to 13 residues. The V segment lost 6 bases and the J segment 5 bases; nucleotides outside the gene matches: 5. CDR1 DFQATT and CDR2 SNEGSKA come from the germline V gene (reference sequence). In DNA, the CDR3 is TGCAGTGCCCCGGGACTAGCAGACAATGAGCAGTTCTTC. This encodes CSAPGLADNEQFF.

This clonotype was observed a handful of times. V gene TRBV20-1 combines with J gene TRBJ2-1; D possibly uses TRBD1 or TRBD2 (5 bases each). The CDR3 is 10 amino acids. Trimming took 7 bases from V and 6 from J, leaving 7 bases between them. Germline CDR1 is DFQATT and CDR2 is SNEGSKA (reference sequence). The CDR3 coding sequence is TGCAGTGTCGGGGCCAATGAGCAGTTCTTC. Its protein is CSVGANEQFF.

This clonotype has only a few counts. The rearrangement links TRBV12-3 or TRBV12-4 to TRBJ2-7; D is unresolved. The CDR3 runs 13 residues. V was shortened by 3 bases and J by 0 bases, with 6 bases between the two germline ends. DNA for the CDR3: TGTGCCAGCAGTTTGTACACCTCCTACGAGCAGTACTTC. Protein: CASSLYTSYEQYF.

The CDR3 nucleotides read TGTGCCAGCAGCTTAGGGACAATTCTCTCCCAAGAGACCCAGTACTTC. Its translation: CASSLGTILSQETQYF. The rearrangement uses TRBV7-6 and TRBJ2-5; tentatively, D is TRBD1 (5 bases). The length of the CDR3 is 16 residues. The germline V gene has CDR1 SGHVS and CDR2 FNYEAQ. V was trimmed by 1 base and J by 1 base, leaving 13 bases between them.

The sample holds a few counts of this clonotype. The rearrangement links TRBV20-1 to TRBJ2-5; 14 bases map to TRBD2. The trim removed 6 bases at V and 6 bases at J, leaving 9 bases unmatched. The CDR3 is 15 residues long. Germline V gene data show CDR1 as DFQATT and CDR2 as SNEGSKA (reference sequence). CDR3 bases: TGCAGTGCCCGAACCGGGACTAGCGGGAGAAAGACCCAGTACTTC. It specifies CSARTGTSGRKTQYF.

For the CDR3, the DNA is TGTGCCAGCAAGGGTAGCGGGAGGTCCTACGAGCAGTACTTC. Residues: CASKGSGRSYEQYF. The chain links TRBV28 to TRBJ2-7; TRBD2 agrees at 10 bases. CDR3 size: 14 residues. Trimming at V came to 7 bases and at J to 1 base, leaving 4 bases not matched to a gene. From germline, CDR1 is MDHEN and CDR2 SYDVKM.

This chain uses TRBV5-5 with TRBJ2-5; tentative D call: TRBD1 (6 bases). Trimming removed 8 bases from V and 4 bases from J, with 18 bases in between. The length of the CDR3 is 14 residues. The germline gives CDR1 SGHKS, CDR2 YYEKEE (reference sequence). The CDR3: CARSPEQGRETQYF. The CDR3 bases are TGTGCCAGGAGCCCCGAGCAGGGGAGAGAGACCCAGTACTTC.

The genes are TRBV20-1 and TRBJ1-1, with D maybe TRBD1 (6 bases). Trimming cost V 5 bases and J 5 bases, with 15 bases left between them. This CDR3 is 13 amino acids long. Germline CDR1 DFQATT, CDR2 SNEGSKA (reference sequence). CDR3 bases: TGCAGTGCTCTAGGGGGGGGGAGTACTGAAGCTTTCTTT. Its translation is CSALGGGSTEAFF.

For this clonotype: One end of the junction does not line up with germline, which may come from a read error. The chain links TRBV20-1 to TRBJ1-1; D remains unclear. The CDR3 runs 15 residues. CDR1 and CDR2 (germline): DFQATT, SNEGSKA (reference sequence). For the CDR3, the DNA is TGCTGTGCTAGAGCTTGGCCCGGAACGAACACTGAAGCTTTCTTT. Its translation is CCARAWPGTNTEAFF.

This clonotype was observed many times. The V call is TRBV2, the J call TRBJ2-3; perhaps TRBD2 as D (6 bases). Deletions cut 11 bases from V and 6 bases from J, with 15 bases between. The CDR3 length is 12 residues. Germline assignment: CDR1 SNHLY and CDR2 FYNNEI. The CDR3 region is CAEGLGWDTQYF. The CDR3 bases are TGTGCCGAGGGACTGGGTTGGGATACGCAGTATTTT.

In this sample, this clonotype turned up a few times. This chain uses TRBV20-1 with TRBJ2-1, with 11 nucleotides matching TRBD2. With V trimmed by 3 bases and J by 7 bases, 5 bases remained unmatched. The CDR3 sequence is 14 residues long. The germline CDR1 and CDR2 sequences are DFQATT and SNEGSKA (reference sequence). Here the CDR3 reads CSARGGLAANEQFF. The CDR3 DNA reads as TGCAGTGCTAGGGGGGGACTAGCGGCAAATGAGCAGTTCTTC.

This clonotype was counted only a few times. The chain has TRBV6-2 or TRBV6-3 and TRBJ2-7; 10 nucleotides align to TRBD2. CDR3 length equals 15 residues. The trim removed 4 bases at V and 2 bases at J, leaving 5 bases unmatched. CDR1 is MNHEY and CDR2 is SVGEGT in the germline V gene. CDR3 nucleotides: TGTGCCAGCAGTTCACGGACTAGCGGCACCTACGAGCAGTACTTC. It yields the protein CASSSRTSGTYEQYF.

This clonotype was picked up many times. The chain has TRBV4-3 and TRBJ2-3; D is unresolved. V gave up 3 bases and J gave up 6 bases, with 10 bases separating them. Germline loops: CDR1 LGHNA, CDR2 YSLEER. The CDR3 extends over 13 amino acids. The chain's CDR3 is CASSQDGPDTQYF. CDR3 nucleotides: TGCGCCAGCAGCCAGGACGGACCCGATACGCAGTATTTT.

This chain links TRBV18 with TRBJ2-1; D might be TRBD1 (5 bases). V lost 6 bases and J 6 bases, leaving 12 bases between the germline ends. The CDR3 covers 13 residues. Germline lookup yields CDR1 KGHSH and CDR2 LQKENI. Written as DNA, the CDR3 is TGTGCCAGCTCGGCCGCTCAGGGCAATGAGCAGTTCTTC. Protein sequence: CASSAAQGNEQFF.

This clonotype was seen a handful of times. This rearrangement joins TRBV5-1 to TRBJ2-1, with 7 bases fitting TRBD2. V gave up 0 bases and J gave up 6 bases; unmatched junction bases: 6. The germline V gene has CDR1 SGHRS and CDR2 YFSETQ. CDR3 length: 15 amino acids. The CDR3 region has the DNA TGCGCCAGCAGCTTGGCTAGCGGAGTGGTCAATGAGCAGTTCTTC. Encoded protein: CASSLASGVVNEQFF.

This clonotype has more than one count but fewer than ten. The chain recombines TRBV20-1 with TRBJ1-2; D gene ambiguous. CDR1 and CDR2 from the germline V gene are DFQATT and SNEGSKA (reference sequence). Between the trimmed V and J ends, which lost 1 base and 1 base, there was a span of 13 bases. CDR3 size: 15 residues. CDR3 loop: CSARVQETFNYGYTF. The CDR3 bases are TGCAGTGCTAGAGTTCAGGAGACATTTAACTATGGCTACACCTTC.

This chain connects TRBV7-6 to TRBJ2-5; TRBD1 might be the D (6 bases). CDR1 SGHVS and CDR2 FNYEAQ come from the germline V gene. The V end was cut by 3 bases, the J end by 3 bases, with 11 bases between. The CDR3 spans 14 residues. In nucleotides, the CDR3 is TGTGCCAGCAGCTTGACAGGTTGGGAAGAGACCCAGTACTTC. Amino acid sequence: CASSLTGWEETQYF.

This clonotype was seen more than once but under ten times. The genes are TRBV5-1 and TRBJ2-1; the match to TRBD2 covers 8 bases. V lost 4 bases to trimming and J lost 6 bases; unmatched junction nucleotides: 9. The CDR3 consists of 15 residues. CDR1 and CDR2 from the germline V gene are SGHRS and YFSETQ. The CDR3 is CASSPLTGGSNEQFF. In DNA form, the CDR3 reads TGCGCCAGCAGCCCTCTCACGGGAGGGAGCAATGAGCAGTTCTTC. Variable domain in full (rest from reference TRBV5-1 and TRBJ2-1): KAGVTQTPRYLIKTRGQQVTLSCSPISGHRSVSWYQQTPGQGLQFLFEYFSETQRNKGNFPGRFSGRQFSNSRSEMNVSTLELGDSALYLCASSPLTGGSNEQFFGPGTRLTVL.

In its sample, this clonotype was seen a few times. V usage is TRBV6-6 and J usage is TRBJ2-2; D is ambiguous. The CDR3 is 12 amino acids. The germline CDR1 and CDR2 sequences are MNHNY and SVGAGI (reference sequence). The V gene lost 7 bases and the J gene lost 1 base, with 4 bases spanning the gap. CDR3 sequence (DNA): TGTGCCAGCATGGAGAACACCGGGGAGCTGTTTTTT. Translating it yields CASMENTGELFF.

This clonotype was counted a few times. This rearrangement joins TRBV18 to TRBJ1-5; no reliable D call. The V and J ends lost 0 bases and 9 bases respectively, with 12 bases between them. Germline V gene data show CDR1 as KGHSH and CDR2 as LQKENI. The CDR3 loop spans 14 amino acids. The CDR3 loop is CASSPPLEKSPQHF. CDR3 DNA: TGTGCCAGCTCACCACCGTTGGAGAAGTCGCCCCAGCATTTT.